The clone carrying this TCR beta chain has only one observation. No antigen is known for it. Profiling relied on immunoSEQ multiplex PCR, and the TCRdb table lists in-frame clones only, not all of them. The sample carries roughly 61,000 clones, about 92% recorded once. This sample is drawn from a study of OX40 agonist ivuxolimab in advanced cancers. The overall study: The treatment was a fully human IgG2 OX40 agonist, ivuxolimab. Whole-study results and caveats: Expanded clones were, on average, more numerous among CD8+ T cells than CD4+. It was also the case that some nonresponders had low normalized T-cell clonal expansion.

The germline CDR1 and CDR2 sequences are SNHLY and FYNNEI. Trimming at V came to 3 bases and at J to 5 bases, leaving 3 bases not matched to a gene. The CDR3 extends over 14 amino acids. The chain carries TRBV2 and TRBJ2-5; 10 positions match TRBD1. The receptor was isolated from an adult with an advanced solid tumor such as melanoma, head and neck, liver or kidney cancer. The sequencing here drew on CD4+ or CD8+ T cells sorted from blood, taken in a trial of the OX40 agonist ivuxolimab. The CDR3 sequence: CASSETGGRETQYF. CDR3 bases: TGTGCCAGCAGTGAGACAGGGGGCCGGGAGACCCAGTACTTC.